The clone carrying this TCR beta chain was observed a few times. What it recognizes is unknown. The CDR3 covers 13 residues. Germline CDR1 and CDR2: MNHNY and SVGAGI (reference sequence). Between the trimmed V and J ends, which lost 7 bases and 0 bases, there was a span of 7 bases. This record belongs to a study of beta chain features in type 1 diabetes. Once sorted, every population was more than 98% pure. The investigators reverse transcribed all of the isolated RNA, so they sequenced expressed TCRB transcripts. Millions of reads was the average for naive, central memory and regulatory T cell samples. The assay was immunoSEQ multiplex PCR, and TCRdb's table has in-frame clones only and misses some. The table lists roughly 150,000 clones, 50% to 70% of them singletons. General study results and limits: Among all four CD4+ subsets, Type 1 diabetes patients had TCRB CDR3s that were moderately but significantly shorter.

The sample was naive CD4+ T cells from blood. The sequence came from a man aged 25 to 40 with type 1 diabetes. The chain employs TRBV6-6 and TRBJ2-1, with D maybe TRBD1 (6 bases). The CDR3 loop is CASKGDSYNEQFF. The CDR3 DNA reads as TGTGCCAGCAAGGGGGACTCCTACAATGAGCAGTTCTTC.